Included here is one T cell receptor (beta chain) sequence, with context. The sample belongs to a study of blood T cell repertoires in COVID-19. This CDR3 is 14 amino acids long. Trimming took 3 bases from V and 5 from J, leaving 13 bases between them. The germline gives CDR1 MNHNS, CDR2 SASEGT. Measured with immunoSEQ multiplex PCR; TCRdb has only the in-frame clones, and not every one. The data contain more than 85,000 clones, roughly 80% of them singletons. This chain uses TRBV6-1 with TRBJ1-2, with D perhaps TRBD1 (5 bases). The source is a human donor in a cohort sampled during active or convalescent COVID-19. The specimen sequenced was peripheral blood. CDR3 bases: TGTGCCAGCAGTGATGCGGGGGTAAGGTATGGCTACACCTTC. Its translation: CASSDAGVRYGYTF.